The rows below give T cell receptor beta chains drawn from one sample of a study of CD8 T cells in Susac syndrome. MiXCR was run by TCRdb on the immunoSEQ multiplex PCR reads, yielding one entry per CDR3 protein. The sample yields a few hundred thousand distinct CDR3 sequences, more than 80% seen once. Sequenced material: CD8+ T cells from PBMCs. The receptors shown here come from a human donor with multiple sclerosis. Both conserved end residues are part of each CDR3. D genes are given only for firm matches. Size values are once, few and many counts, or a class for expanded clones, and some rows have none.

clone size,D gene,V gene,J gene,CDR3 DNA,CDR3 protein
NA,TRBD1,TRBV4-1,TRBJ1-4,TGCGCCAGCAGCCCCTACCCGGGACAGTACCATGAAAAACTGTTTTTT,CASSPYPGQYHEKLFF
NA,NA,TRBV5-4,TRBJ2-5,TGTGCCAGCAGCTCACCCTCTGAGACAGGCGGCGAGACCCAGTACTTC,CASSSPSETGGETQYF
NA,NA,TRBV25-1,TRBJ1-1,TGTGCCACCCAAGATGGACAAGCTTTCTTT,CATQDGQAFF
NA,NA,TRBV2,TRBJ2-7,TGTGCCAGCACCCCCGGGGCTCCGGACGAGCAGTACTTC,CASTPGAPDEQYF
once,NA,TRBV6-5,TRBJ2-3,TGTGCCAGCAGTTACTTATCGGCCCTCCGAGACACAGATACGCAGTATTTT,CASSYLSALRDTDTQYF
NA,TRBD2,TRBV29-1,TRBJ2-7,TGCAGCGCCGGGACTAGCGGCGAGCAGTACTTC,CSAGTSGEQYF
few,NA,TRBV19,TRBJ1-5,TGTGCCAGTAGTATGGCCCGACGGGGCAATCAGCCCCAGCATTTT,CASSMARRGNQPQHF
NA,NA,TRBV30,TRBJ1-4,TGTGCCTGGGAGGGAAATGAAAAACTGTTTTTT,CAWEGNEKLFF
NA,NA,TRBV5-1,TRBJ1-1,TGCGCCAGCAGCTTGGGAAGGGGGGCATCCGAAGCTTTCTTT,CASSLGRGASEAFF
NA,NA,TRBV27,TRBJ2-1,TGTGCGAGCAGGGTAGCCGGCGATGAGCAGTTCTTC,CASRVAGDEQFF
NA,NA,TRBV10-3,TRBJ2-2,TGTGCCTCCTTGGGAGAATCGAACACCGGGGAGCTGTTTTTT,CASLGESNTGELFF
NA,NA,TRBV11-2,TRBJ2-1,TGTGCCGGCACCCCATGGGACACTTCTAGCAAGTTCTTC,CAGTPWDTSSKFF
NA,TRBD1,TRBV10-3,TRBJ2-1,TGTGCCATCAGTGAGGCAGACAGGGTATCCTACAATGAGCAGTTCTTC,CAISEADRVSYNEQFF
NA,NA,TRBV19,TRBJ2-7,TGTGCCAGTAGTGCCGGGACCGAGACCTACGAGCAGTACTTC,CASSAGTETYEQYF
NA,NA,TRBV7-9,TRBJ2-7,TGTGCCAGCAGCTTAGGCCCCGCTCCTCTCGAGCAGTACTTC,CASSLGPAPLEQYF
NA,NA,TRBV23-1,TRBJ1-1,TGCGCCAGCAGTCAGGCGGACAGAACTCGCACTGAAGCTTTCTTT,CASSQADRTRTEAFF
once,NA,TRBV12-3/TRBV12-4,TRBJ2-5,TGTGCCAGCAGTTTACTAGGTCCCCAAGAGACCCAGTACTTC,CASSLLGPQETQYF
NA,TRBD2,TRBV28,TRBJ2-2,TGTGCCAGCAGTGCACAGATCGTGCGGGAGGATTACACCGGGGAGCTGTTTTTT,CASSAQIVREDYTGELFF
NA,NA,TRBV30,TRBJ1-1,TGTGCCTGGAACATTCTGAACACTGAAGCTTTCTTT,CAWNILNTEAFF
NA,NA,TRBV14,TRBJ2-7,TGTGCCAGCAGCCAAGAAAGGGGTATCTCCCGGCGGAGGGAGCAGTACTTC,CASSQERGISRRREQYF
NA,NA,TRBV5-1,TRBJ1-2,TGCGCCAGCAGCGACTCCTCCGGGACTACGGTCGGCTACACCTTC,CASSDSSGTTVGYTF
NA,NA,TRBV4-2,TRBJ1-1,TGTGCCAGCAGCCAACTGAAGGGGACTGAAGCTTTCTTT,CASSQLKGTEAFF
NA,NA,TRBV28,TRBJ2-3,TGTGCCAGCAATTTCGACCGTTCCTTCACAGATACGCAGTATTTT,CASNFDRSFTDTQYF
NA,TRBD1,TRBV6-5,TRBJ2-1,TGTGCCAGCAGTTACTCAGGGGACAGGGGGAATGAGCAGTTCTTC,CASSYSGDRGNEQFF
NA,NA,TRBV1,TRBJ1-5,TGCACCAGCAGCGACACGACAGGGCGCCAGCCCCAGCATTTT,CTSSDTTGRQPQHF
NA,TRBD1,TRBV3-1,TRBJ1-2,TGTGCCAGCAACCCGACAGGGGACATCAACTATGGCTACACCTTC,CASNPTGDINYGYTF
few,NA,TRBV27,TRBJ2-7,TGTGCCAGCAGCCAGGGACTCACCTACGAGCAGTACTTC,CASSQGLTYEQYF
NA,NA,TRBV29-1,TRBJ2-5,TGCAGCGTTGAAAGGGACCGGGACCCGGAAGAGACCCAGTACTTC,CSVERDRDPEETQYF
once,NA,TRBV27,TRBJ1-2,TGTGCCAGCAGTTTGAAACCCCAGGTTGAAGGCTACTATGGCTACACCTTC,CASSLKPQVEGYYGYTF
NA,NA,TRBV4-1,TRBJ1-1,TGCGCCAGCAGCCTCCAGGGGAGCTCGAACACTGAAGCTTTCTTT,CASSLQGSSNTEAFF
once,NA,TRBV29-1,TRBJ2-7,TGCAGCGTTAGTGGAGGGAATAGATACGAGCAGTACTTC,CSVSGGNRYEQYF
NA,TRBD2,TRBV20-1,TRBJ2-5,TGCAGTGCTTCAAGTAGCGGGGGGGCATGGGAGACCCAGTACTTC,CSASSSGGAWETQYF
few,NA,TRBV28,TRBJ2-1,TGTGCCAGCAGTCGAGAATCCTACAATGAGCAGTTCTTC,CASSRESYNEQFF
NA,TRBD1,TRBV29-1,TRBJ2-7,TGCAGCGTTGAAGATCTACAGGGGACAGGGGCCTACGAGCAGTACTTC,CSVEDLQGTGAYEQYF
NA,NA,TRBV19,TRBJ2-2,TGTGCCAGTAGTATAGGCGGCTACACCGGGGAGCTGTTTTTT,CASSIGGYTGELFF
once,NA,TRBV2,TRBJ1-5,TGTGCCAGCAGAGGTCTGGGCTTTAGCAATCAGCCCCAGCATTTT,CASRGLGFSNQPQHF
NA,NA,TRBV12-3/TRBV12-4,TRBJ1-3,TGTGCCAGCAGTTTCGAGTCTCGGGTTGACACCATATATTTT,CASSFESRVDTIYF
NA,NA,TRBV29-1,TRBJ2-3,TGCAGCGTTGAAACGCGGGAAACAGATACGCAGTATTTT,CSVETRETDTQYF
NA,NA,TRBV7-7,TRBJ2-2,TGTGCTAGCAGCTCTCGACCCACCGGGGAGCTGTTTTTT,CASSSRPTGELFF
NA,NA,TRBV7-6,TRBJ2-7,TGTGCCAGCAGCCTGACGAGGGAGGACGAGCAGTACTTC,CASSLTREDEQYF
NA,NA,TRBV6-5,TRBJ2-7,TGTGCCAGCAGTTACGAAGCCAGGGGAAGCTCCTACGAGCAGTACTTC,CASSYEARGSSYEQYF
NA,NA,TRBV5-1,TRBJ1-1,TGCGCCAGCAGCCCGGGGACGTTAGCCACTGAAGCTTTCTTT,CASSPGTLATEAFF
NA,TRBD1,TRBV28,TRBJ2-7,TGTGCCAGCAGTTTAGAACAGGGGCTAGAGAACGAGCAGTACTTC,CASSLEQGLENEQYF
NA,NA,TRBV12-2,TRBJ2-7,TGTGCAAGTCGCTTACCCCCGTTCCTGCTCTACGAGCAGTACTTC,CASRLPPFLLYEQYF
few,NA,TRBV5-1,TRBJ1-4,TGCGCCAGCAGCCCTGGGGTGGGATCAACTAATGAAAAACTGTTTTTT,CASSPGVGSTNEKLFF